This TCR beta chain was profiled in a study of T cells in narcolepsy. About the research overall: Patients with NT1 or NT2 and healthy control donors were enrolled.

Concerning this clone: Its antigen remains unknown.

Notes on the study in general: Healthy controls reportedly lacked the autoreactive clonotypes serially found in patients' blood. HCRT-specific and TRIB2-specific autoreactive clonotypes appeared among same-patient CSF and blood CD4+ clonotypes.

This CDR3 comprises 11 residues. Germline loops: CDR1 MDHEN, CDR2 SYDVKM. Trimming pared 5 bases from V and 13 bases from J, leaving 14 bases between. Method: immunoSEQ multiplex PCR; TCRdb's copy keeps in-frame clones and lacks some. The sample holds 15,000 to 20,000 clones, over 55% seen once. Sequencing used CD45RA- memory CD8+ T cells from PBMCs. The chain combines TRBV28 with TRBJ1-1; TRBD1 might be the D (5 bases). The receptor was isolated from a human donor with narcolepsy. The CDR3 sequence: CASSTGPLGFF. In DNA form, the CDR3 reads TGTGCCAGCAGTACGGGACCTTTAGGTTTCTTT.